This T cell receptor beta chain emerged from a study of long-term antiretroviral therapy in people with HIV. Study-wide context: In the earliest collections, sampling predates the 2015 immediate-ART recommendation by about a decade. General observations from the study: Repertoire dominance by clones expanded before ART was seen at all time points.

CDR3 length equals 14 residues. Germline CDR1 and CDR2: SNHLY and FYNNEI. V lost 5 bases and J lost 10, with 15 bases in between. A v3.0 immunoSEQ assay was performed at survey level. The protocol was immunoSEQ multiplex PCR, while the TCRdb copy is restricted to in-frame clones and leaves out a portion. The sample lists 29,000 or so clones, 95% occurring once. With regard to this clone: Its specificity is not known.

The chain combines TRBV2 with TRBJ1-6; tentative D call: TRBD1 (6 bases). This specimen was unsorted PBMCs, taken 5.3 years after starting antiretroviral therapy. This clonotype originated in a man aged 30 to 39 with HIV. CDR3 loop: CASSPGGYGSPLHF. The CDR3 bases are TGTGCCAGCAGTCCGGGGGGCTATGGGTCACCCCTCCACTTT.